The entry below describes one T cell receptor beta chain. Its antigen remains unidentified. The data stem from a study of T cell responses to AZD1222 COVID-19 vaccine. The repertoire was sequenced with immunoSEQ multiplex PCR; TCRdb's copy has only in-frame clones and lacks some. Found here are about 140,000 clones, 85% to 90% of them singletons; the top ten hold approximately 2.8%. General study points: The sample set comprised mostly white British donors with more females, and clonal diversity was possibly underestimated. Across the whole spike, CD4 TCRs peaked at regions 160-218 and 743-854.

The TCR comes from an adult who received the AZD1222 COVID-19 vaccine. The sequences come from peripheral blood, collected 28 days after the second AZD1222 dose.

CDR3 bases: TGTGCCTGGAGTGTTGCGGGGTCTAGCAATCAGCCCCAGCATTTT. Protein: CAWSVAGSSNQPQHF. J is TRBJ1-5 and V is TRBV30; D not certain. With 0 bases removed from V and 0 bases from J, the gap between germline ends came to 9 bases. The CDR3 has 15 residues. Germline CDR1 is GTSNPN and CDR2 is SVGIG (reference sequence).